The clone carrying this TCR beta chain occurred a few times. Its target is not known. CDR1 and CDR2 (germline): MRHNA, SNTAGT. V was clipped by 0 bases and J by 5 bases; unmatched bases: 3. There are 14 residues in the CDR3. Sequenced by immunoSEQ multiplex PCR; TCRdb stores in-frame clones only, minus some. Here the sample spans around 150,000 clones, roughly 92% being singletons. These data come from a study of T cell responses to AZD1222 COVID-19 vaccine. The study, taken as a whole, reports: None of the repertoires were sampled until the peak T cell response had passed. Breadth and depth of Spike-specific TCRs rose after two AZD1222 doses.

The rearrangement links TRBV6-4 to TRBJ1-2, with TRBD1 identical over 7 bases. Source: peripheral blood, taken on day 0 of AZD1222 vaccination. This clonotype was sampled from an adult in good health. The CDR3 DNA follows: TGTGCCAGCAGTGACTCGCCAGGGGGGTATGGCTACACCTTC. Amino acid sequence: CASSDSPGGYGYTF.